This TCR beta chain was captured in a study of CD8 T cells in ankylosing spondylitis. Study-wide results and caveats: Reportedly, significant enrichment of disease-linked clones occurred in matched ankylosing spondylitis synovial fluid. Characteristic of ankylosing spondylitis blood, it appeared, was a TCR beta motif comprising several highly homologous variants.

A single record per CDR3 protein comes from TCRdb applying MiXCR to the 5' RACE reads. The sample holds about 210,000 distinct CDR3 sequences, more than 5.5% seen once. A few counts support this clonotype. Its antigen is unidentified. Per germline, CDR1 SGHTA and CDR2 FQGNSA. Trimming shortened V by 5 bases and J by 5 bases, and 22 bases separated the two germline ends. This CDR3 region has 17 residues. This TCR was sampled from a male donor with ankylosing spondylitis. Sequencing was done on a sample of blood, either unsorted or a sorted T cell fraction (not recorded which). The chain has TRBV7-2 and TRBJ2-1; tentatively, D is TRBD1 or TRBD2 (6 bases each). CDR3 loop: CASSPITSGAGHNEQFF. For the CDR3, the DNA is TGTGCCAGCAGCCCCATCACGTCGGGGGCTGGTCACAATGAGCAGTTCTTC.